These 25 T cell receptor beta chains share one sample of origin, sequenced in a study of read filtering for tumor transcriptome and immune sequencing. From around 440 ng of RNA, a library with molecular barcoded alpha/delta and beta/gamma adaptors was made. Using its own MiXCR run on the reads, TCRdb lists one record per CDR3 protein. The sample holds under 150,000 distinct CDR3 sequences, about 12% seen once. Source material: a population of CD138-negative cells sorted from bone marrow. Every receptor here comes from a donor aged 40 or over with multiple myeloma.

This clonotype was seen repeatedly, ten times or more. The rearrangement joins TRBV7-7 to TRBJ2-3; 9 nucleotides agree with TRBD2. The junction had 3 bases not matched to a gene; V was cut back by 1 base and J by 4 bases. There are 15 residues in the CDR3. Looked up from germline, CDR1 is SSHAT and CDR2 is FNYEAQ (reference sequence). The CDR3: CASSLDGGRADTQYF. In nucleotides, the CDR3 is TGTGCCAGCAGCTTAGATGGCGGGAGGGCAGATACGCAGTATTTT.

CDR3 amino acids: CASSSSGGSYEQYF. DNA of the CDR3: TGTGCCAGCAGCTCCAGTGGGGGCTCCTACGAGCAGTACTTC. The genes are TRBV7-8 and TRBJ2-7; D is possibly TRBD1 or TRBD2 (5 bases each). The CDR3 runs 14 residues. V gave up 4 bases and J gave up 0 bases, with 10 bases separating them. CDR1 and CDR2 from the germline V gene are SGHVS and FQNEAQ.

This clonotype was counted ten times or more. Written as DNA, the CDR3 is TGTGCCAGCAGCGTAAGTGGAGTTGCCTACAATGAGCAGTTCTTC. It encodes CASSVSGVAYNEQFF. The rearrangement uses TRBV9 and TRBJ2-1; D is ambiguous. The CDR3 totals 15 residues. Trimming cost V 1 base and J 2 bases, with 10 bases left between them. The germline V gene encodes CDR1 SGDLS and CDR2 YYNGEE.

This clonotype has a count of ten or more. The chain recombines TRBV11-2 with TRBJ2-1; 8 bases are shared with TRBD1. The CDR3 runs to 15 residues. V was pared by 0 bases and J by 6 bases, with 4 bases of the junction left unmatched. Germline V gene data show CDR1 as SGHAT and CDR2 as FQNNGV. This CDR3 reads CASSLERDRFNEQFF. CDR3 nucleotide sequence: TGTGCCAGCAGCTTAGAACGGGACAGGTTCAATGAGCAGTTCTTC. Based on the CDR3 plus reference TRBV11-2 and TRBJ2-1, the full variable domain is EAGVAQSPRYKIIEKRQSVAFWCNPISGHATLYWYQQILGQGPKLLIQFQNNGVVDDSQLPKDRFSAERLKGVDSTLKIQPAKLEDSAVYLCASSLERDRFNEQFFGPGTRLTVL.

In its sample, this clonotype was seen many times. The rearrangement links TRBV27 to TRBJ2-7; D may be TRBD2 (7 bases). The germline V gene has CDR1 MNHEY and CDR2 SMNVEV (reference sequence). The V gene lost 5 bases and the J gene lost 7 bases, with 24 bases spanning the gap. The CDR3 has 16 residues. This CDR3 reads CASSGAERHGGLEQYF. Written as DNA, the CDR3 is TGTGCCAGCAGTGGGGCCGAAAGACACGGGGGGCTGGAGCAGTACTTC.

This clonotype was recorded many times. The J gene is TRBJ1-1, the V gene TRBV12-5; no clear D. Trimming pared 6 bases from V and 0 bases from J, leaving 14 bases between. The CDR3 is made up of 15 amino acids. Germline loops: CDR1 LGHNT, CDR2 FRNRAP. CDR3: CASGPRTFVNTEAFF. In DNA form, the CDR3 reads TGTGCTAGTGGCCCCCGGACGTTCGTGAACACTGAAGCTTTCTTT.

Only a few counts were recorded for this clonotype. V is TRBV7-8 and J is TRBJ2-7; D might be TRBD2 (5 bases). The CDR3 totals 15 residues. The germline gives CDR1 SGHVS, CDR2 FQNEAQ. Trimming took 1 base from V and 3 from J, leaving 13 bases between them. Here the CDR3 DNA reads TGTGCCAGCAGCTTAGAGGTGACTAATTACTACGAGCAGTACTTC. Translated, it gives CASSLEVTNYYEQYF.

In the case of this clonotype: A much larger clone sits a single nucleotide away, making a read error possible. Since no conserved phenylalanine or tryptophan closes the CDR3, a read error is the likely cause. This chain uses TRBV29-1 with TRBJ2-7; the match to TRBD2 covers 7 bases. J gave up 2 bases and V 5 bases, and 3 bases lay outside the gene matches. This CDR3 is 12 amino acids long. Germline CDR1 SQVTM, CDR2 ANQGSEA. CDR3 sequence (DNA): TGCAGCGTTATCGCGGGAGCCTACGAGCAGTACTCC. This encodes CSVIAGAYEQYS.

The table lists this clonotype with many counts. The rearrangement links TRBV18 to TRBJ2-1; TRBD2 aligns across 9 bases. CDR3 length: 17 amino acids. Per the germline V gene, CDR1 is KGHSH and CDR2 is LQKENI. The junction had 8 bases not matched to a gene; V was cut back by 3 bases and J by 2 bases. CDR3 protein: CASSPLRAGGPYNEQFF. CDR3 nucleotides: TGTGCCAGCTCACCCCTACGGGCGGGAGGGCCCTACAATGAGCAGTTCTTC.

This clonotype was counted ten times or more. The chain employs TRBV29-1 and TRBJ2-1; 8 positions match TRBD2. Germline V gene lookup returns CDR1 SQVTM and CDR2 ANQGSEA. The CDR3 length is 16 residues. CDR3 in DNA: TGCAGAGAGGGTGGAGCGGGGGTACCTCTTTACAATGAGCAGTTCTTC. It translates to CREGGAGVPLYNEQFF.

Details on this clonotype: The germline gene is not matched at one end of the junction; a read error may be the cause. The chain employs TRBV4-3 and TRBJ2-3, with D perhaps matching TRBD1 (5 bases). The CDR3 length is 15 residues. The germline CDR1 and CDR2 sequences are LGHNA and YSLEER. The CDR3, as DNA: TGCGCCAGCGGCCAAGATGTAGGGGATGAGCTCTCTGGGTATTTT. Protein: CASGQDVGDELSGYF.

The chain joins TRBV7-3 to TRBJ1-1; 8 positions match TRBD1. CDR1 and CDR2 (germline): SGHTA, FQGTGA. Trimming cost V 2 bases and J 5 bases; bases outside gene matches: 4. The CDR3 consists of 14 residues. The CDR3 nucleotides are TGTGCCAGCAGCTTAGCAGGGGGCATGACTGAAGCTTTCTTT. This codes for CASSLAGGMTEAFF. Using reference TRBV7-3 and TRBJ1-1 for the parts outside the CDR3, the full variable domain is GAGVSQTPSNKVTEKGKYVELRCDPISGHTALYWYRQSLGQGPEFLIYFQGTGAADDSGLPNDRFFAVRPEGSVSTLKIQRTERGDSAVYLCASSLAGGMTEAFFGQGTRLTVV.

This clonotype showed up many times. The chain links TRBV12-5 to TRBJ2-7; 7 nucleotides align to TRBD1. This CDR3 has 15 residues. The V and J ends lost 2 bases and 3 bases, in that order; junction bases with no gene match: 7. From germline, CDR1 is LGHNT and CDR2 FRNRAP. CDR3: CASGLYGTDRYEQYF. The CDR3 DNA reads TGTGCTAGTGGTTTGTACGGGACAGATCGCTACGAGCAGTACTTC. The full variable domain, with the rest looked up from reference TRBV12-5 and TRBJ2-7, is DARVTQTPRHKVTEMGQEVTMRCQPILGHNTVFWYRQTMMQGLELLAYFRNRAPLDDSGMPKDRFSAEMPDATLATLKIQPSEPRDSAVYFCASGLYGTDRYEQYFGPGTRLTVT.

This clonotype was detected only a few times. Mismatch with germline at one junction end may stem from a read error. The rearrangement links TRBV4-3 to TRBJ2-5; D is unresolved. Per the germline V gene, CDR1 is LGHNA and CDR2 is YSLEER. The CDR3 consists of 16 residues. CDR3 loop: CASSQVGIAPQGTQYF. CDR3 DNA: TGCGCCAGCAGCCAAGTGGGCATCGCCCCCCAAGGGACCCAGTACTTC.

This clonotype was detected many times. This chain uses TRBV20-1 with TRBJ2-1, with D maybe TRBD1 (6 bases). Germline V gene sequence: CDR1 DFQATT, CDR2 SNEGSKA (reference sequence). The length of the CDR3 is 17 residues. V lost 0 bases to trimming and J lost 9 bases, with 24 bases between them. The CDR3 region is CSARDLVRGQGWSEQFF. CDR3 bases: TGCAGTGCTAGAGATCTGGTCCGGGGTCAGGGGTGGAGTGAGCAGTTCTTC.

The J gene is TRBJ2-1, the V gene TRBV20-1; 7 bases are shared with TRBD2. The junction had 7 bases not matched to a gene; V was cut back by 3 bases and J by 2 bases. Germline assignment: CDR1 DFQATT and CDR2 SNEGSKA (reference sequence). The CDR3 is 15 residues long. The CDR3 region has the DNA TGCAGTGCTAGTACCCCGGGGGGTGCCTACAATGAGCAGTTCTTC. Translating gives CSASTPGGAYNEQFF.

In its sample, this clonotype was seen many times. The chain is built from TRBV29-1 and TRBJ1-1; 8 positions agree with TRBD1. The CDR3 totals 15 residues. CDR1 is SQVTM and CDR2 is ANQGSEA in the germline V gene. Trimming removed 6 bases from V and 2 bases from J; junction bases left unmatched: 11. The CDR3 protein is CSVRADRVRNTEAFF. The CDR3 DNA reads TGCAGCGTCCGAGCGGACAGGGTGAGAAACACTGAAGCTTTCTTT.

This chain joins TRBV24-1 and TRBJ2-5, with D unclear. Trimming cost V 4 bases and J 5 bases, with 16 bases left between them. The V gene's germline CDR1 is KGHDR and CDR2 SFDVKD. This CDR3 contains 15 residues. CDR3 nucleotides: TGTGCCACCAGTGACCCCGATCGCACGAGTGAGACCCAGTACTTC. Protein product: CATSDPDRTSETQYF.

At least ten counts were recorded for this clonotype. CDR3 coding DNA: TGTGCCAGTAGTATTCTCGGGACGCGCAATGAGCAGTTCTTC. This encodes CASSILGTRNEQFF. The chain combines TRBV19 with TRBJ2-1; D is possibly TRBD1 or TRBD2 (5 bases each). CDR3 length: 14 amino acids. Germline-derived CDR1 and CDR2 are LNHDA and SQIVND (reference sequence). The ends were cut back, 3 bases at V and 6 bases at J, with 12 bases in the middle.

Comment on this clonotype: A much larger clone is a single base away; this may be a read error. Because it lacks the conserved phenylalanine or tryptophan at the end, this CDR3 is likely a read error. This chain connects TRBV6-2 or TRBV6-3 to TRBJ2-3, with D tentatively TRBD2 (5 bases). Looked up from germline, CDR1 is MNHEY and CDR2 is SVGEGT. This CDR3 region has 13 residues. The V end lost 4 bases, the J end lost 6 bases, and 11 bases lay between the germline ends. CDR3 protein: CASSWGAGDTQYL. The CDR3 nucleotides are TGTGCCAGCAGTTGGGGAGCCGGGGATACGCAGTATCTT.

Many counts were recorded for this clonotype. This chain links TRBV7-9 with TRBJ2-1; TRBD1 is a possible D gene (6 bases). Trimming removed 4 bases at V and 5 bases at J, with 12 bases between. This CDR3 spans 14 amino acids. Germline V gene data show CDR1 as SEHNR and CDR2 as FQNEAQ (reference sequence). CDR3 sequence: CASSYLWTDNEQFF. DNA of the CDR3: TGTGCCAGCAGCTACCTCTGGACAGACAATGAGCAGTTCTTC.

CDR3 protein: CASTSRGLYGANVLTF. The CDR3 DNA follows: TGTGCCAGCACATCTAGGGGGTTATATGGGGCCAACGTCCTGACTTTC. J is TRBJ2-6 and V is TRBV12-3 or TRBV12-4; weak D call: TRBD1 (6 bases). Trimming left V 7 bases short and J 3 bases short, with 16 bases between. This CDR3 has 16 residues.

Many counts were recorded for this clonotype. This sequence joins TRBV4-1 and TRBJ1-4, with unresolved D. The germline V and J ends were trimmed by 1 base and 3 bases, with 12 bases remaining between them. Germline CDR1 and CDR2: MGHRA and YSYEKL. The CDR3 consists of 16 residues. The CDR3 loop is CASSQAGLRSNEKLFF. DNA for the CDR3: TGCGCCAGCAGCCAAGCAGGATTGAGGTCTAATGAAAAACTGTTTTTT.

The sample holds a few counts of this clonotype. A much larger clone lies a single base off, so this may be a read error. CDR3 sequence: CASGPGTLTEQYF. Here the CDR3 DNA reads TGTGCCAGCGGTCCGGGGACCCTCACGGAGCAGTACTTC. The J gene is TRBJ2-7, the V gene TRBV7-2, with D tentatively TRBD1 or TRBD2 (5 bases each). The V end lost 8 bases, the J end lost 7 bases, and 18 bases lay between the germline ends. The CDR3 extends over 13 amino acids. CDR1 is SGHTA, CDR2 FQGNSA, per germline.

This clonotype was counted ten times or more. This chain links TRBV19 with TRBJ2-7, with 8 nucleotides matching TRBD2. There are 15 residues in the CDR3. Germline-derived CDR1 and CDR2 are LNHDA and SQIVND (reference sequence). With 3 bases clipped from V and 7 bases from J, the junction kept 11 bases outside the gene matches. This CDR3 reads CASSMRREVPGEQYF. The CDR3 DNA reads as TGTGCCAGTAGTATGAGGCGGGAGGTCCCCGGGGAGCAGTACTTC.